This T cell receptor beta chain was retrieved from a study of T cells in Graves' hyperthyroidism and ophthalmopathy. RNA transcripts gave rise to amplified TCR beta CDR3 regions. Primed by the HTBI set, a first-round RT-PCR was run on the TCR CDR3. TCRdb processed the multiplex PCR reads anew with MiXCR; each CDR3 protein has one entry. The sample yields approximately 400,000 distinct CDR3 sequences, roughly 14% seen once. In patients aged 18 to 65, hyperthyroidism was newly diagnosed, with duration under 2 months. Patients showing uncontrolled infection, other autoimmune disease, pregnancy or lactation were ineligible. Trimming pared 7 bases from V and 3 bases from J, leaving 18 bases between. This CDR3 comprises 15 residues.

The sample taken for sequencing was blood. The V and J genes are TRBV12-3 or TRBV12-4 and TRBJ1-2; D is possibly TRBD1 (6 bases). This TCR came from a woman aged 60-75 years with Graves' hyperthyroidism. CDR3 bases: TGTGCCAGCACTTACAAAGAGGGGGGATACTATGGCTACACCTTC. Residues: CASTYKEGGYYGYTF.